The rows below give T cell receptor beta chains drawn from one sample of a study of shared clonotypes between healthy human individuals. Sequenced by immunoSEQ multiplex PCR; TCRdb stores in-frame clones only, minus some. Of about 1 million clones in the sample, about 70% were seen once. The sequenced sample was memory CD4+ T cells sorted from blood. These receptors originate from a man aged 18 to 30 in good health. Both conserved end residues are part of each CDR3. The D gene is left open where the match is weak. Where a row states a size, it is once, few, many or the class of an expanded clone; other rows omit it.

J: TRBJ2-5
size: -
V: TRBV7-9
D: TRBD1
CDR3: CASSLRDRGETQYF
DNA: TGTGCCAGCAGCTTGAGAGACAGGGGAGAGACCCAGTACTTC

J: TRBJ1-3
size: -
V: TRBV5-5
D: TRBD1
CDR3: CASSLGTGAFSGNTIYF
DNA: TGTGCCAGCAGCTTGGGGACAGGGGCTTTCTCTGGAAACACCATATATTTT

J: TRBJ2-3
size: once
V: TRBV5-4
D: TRBD2
CDR3: CASSLLSGGFSTDTQYF
DNA: TGTGCCAGCAGCTTGTTGAGCGGGGGGTTCAGCACAGATACGCAGTATTTT

J: TRBJ2-7
size: -
V: TRBV6-6
D: -
CDR3: CASIDQGGSYEQYF
DNA: TGTGCCAGCATAGACCAGGGGGGCTCCTACGAGCAGTACTTC

J: TRBJ2-7
size: few
V: TRBV5-4
D: -
CDR3: CASSRDLSGYEQYF
DNA: TGTGCCAGCAGCCGAGACCTCTCAGGTTACGAGCAGTACTTC

J: TRBJ1-2
size: -
V: TRBV2
D: -
CDR3: CASSEAARYGYTF
DNA: TGTGCCAGCAGTGAAGCAGCGCGGTATGGCTACACCTTC

J: TRBJ2-7
size: -
V: TRBV18
D: -
CDR3: CASSPGRSEGTEQYF
DNA: TGTGCCAGCTCACCGGGGAGGTCGGAAGGGACCGAGCAGTACTTC

J: TRBJ1-1
size: -
V: TRBV5-5
D: TRBD1
CDR3: CASSSYGTVNTEAFF
DNA: TGTGCCAGCAGCTCCTATGGGACAGTGAACACTGAAGCTTTCTTT

J: TRBJ1-4
size: -
V: TRBV10-3
D: TRBD1
CDR3: CAIGTGEHEKLFF
DNA: TGTGCCATTGGAACAGGGGAACATGAAAAACTGTTTTTT

J: TRBJ1-1
size: -
V: TRBV10-1
D: TRBD1
CDR3: CASNTLPPTGTTEAFF
DNA: TGCGCCAGCAACACGCTCCCCCCGACAGGGACAACTGAAGCTTTCTTT

J: TRBJ1-1
size: once
V: TRBV6-5
D: -
CDR3: CASTIQGANTEAFF
DNA: TGTGCCAGTACGATACAGGGAGCCAACACTGAAGCTTTCTTT

J: TRBJ1-2
size: once
V: TRBV5-8
D: -
CDR3: CASSLPGAEYGYTF
DNA: TGTGCCAGCAGCTTGCCGGGGGCGGAATATGGCTACACCTTC

J: TRBJ1-1
size: -
V: TRBV5-6
D: -
CDR3: CASSLVGAMNTEAFF
DNA: TGTGCCAGCAGCTTGGTGGGGGCCATGAACACTGAAGCTTTCTTT

J: TRBJ1-5
size: -
V: TRBV9
D: -
CDR3: CASNAGDGNQPQHF
DNA: TGTGCCAGCAACGCAGGGGATGGCAATCAGCCCCAGCATTTT

J: TRBJ2-7
size: -
V: TRBV2
D: -
CDR3: CASRWDLTYEQYF
DNA: TGTGCCAGCAGATGGGACTTAACCTACGAGCAGTACTTC

J: TRBJ2-7
size: -
V: TRBV6-1
D: TRBD2
CDR3: CASSDVGLAGGRRSYEQYF
DNA: TGTGCCAGCAGTGATGTAGGACTAGCGGGGGGTCGACGATCCTACGAGCAGTACTTC